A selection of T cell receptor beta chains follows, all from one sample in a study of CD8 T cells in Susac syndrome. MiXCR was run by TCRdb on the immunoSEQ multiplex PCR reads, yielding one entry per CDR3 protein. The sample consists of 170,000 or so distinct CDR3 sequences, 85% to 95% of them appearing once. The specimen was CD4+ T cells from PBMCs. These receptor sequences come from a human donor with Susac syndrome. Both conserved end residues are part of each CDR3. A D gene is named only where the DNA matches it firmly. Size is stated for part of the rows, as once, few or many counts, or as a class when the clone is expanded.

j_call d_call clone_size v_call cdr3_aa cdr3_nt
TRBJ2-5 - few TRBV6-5 CASSLGLQETQYF TGTGCCAGCAGCCTGGGACTCCAAGAGACCCAGTACTTC
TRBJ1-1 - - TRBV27 CASSARETGPEAFF TGTGCCAGCAGTGCCAGAGAAACCGGCCCTGAAGCTTTCTTT
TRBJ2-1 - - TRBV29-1 CSVGQPEQFF TGCAGCGTTGGACAGCCCGAGCAGTTCTTC
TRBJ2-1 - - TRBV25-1 CASSPFIGSVSYNEQFF TGTGCCAGCAGCCCCTTTATTGGGTCGGTGTCCTACAATGAGCAGTTCTTC
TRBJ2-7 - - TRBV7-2 CASSPRTSYEQYF TGTGCCAGCAGCCCCCGGACTTCCTACGAGCAGTACTTC
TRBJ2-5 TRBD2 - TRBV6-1 CASSRGASGVQETQYF TGTGCCAGCAGTCGCGGGGCTAGCGGAGTTCAAGAGACCCAGTACTTC
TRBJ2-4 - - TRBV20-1 CSARKVDDIQYF TGCAGTGCTAGAAAAGTGGACGACATTCAGTACTTC
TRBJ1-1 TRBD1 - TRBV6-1 CASSLQGVNTEAFF TGTGCCAGCAGCTTACAGGGGGTGAACACTGAAGCTTTCTTT
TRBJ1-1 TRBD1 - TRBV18 CASSPLQGAGLAFF TGTGCCAGCTCACCACTTCAGGGGGCGGGTTTAGCTTTCTTT
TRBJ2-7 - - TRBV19 CASSISRGTEQYF TGTGCCAGTAGTATATCCAGGGGTACCGAGCAGTACTTC
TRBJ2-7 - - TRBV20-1 CSARVLDSSYEQYF TGCAGTGCTAGAGTCCTGGACAGCTCCTACGAGCAGTACTTC